One sample yielded the 20 T cell receptor beta chains listed below, sequenced in a study of CDR3 diversity in severe acne. TCRdb recomputed calls from the PCR reads with MiXCR, one row per CDR3 protein. The table has some 84,000 distinct CDR3 sequences, roughly 52% seen once. Sequenced material: blood. The receptors originated from a male donor in good health, serving as a control.

Note on this clonotype: No conserved phenylalanine or tryptophan ends this CDR3, so it is likely a read error. Because the CDR3's place on the DNA is in doubt, the DNA is left out and the CDR3 is given as listed by TCRdb. This chain joins TRBV9 and TRBJ2-5; the table names TRBD1, a call not compared with the DNA. Germline V gene lookup returns CDR1 SGDLS and CDR2 YYNGEE. The CDR3 is made up of 17 amino acids, end residues included. The CDR3 region is CASSVGGQGGSGYTFGS.

CDR3 region: CASSQRSLGSPLHF. In DNA form, the CDR3 reads TGTGCCAGCAGCCAAAGAAGCCTGGGGTCACCCCTCCACTTT. The chain recombines TRBV9 with TRBJ1-6, with D uncertain. The CDR3 is 14 residues long. Trimming cost V 4 bases and J 10 bases, with 15 bases left between them. CDR1 is SGDLS and CDR2 is YYNGEE in the germline V gene.

This sequence joins TRBV10-2 and TRBJ2-5, with 7 bases lining up with TRBD2. The length of the CDR3 is 12 residues. In germline, CDR1 is WSHSY, CDR2 SAAADI. With V trimmed by 8 bases and J by 3 bases, 3 bases remained unmatched. The CDR3 here is CASRAGKETQYF. In DNA, the CDR3 is TGCGCCAGCCGAGCGGGGAAAGAGACCCAGTACTTC.

V usage is TRBV19 and J usage is TRBJ1-2; no clear D gene. The CDR3 contains 15 residues. Germline assignment: CDR1 LNHDA and CDR2 SQIVND (reference sequence). Between the trimmed V and J ends, which lost 5 bases and 3 bases, there was a span of 16 bases. CDR3 in DNA: TGTGCCAGTAGTCCAAACTTTGGTGTGCACTATGGCTACACCTTC. It translates to CASSPNFGVHYGYTF.

The chain joins TRBV20-1 to TRBJ2-7, with D perhaps assigned TRBD1 or TRBD2 (5 bases each). The CDR3 sequence is 13 residues long. Trimming pared 2 bases from V and 8 bases from J, leaving 16 bases between. CDR1 is DFQATT, CDR2 SNEGSKA, per germline (reference sequence). The CDR3, as DNA: TGCAGTGCTAGAATCCGGGACCCAGCACAGCAGTACTTC. Its translation: CSARIRDPAQQYF.

Comments on this clonotype: The junction and the germline gene differ at one end; a read error may be behind it. V gene TRBV7-2 combines with J gene TRBJ1-3; 12 bases are a match to TRBD1. Germline values: CDR1 SGHTA, CDR2 FQGNSA. The CDR3 runs to 18 residues. The CDR3 sequence: CASSYQIGTGGTGTTIYF. The CDR3 DNA reads as TGTGCCAGCAGTTACCAAATCGGGACAGGGGGCACTGGAACCACCATATATTTT. Looking up the rest from reference TRBV7-2 and TRBJ1-3 gives the full variable domain: GAGVSQSPSNKVTEKGKDVELRCDPISGHTALYWYRQSLGQGLEFLIYFQGNSAPDKSGLPSDRFSAERTGGSVSTLTIQRTQQEDSAVYLCASSYQIGTGGTGTTIYFGEGSWLTVV.

This rearrangement joins TRBV30 to TRBJ1-6, with D unclear. The CDR3 totals 15 residues. The V gene lost 3 bases and the J gene lost 10 bases, with 19 bases spanning the gap. CDR1 and CDR2 (germline): GTSNPN, SVGIG (reference sequence). CDR3 nucleotide sequence: TGTGCCTGGAGCCCAATGACGGTGATGTGGTCACCCCTCCACTTT. It codes for CAWSPMTVMWSPLHF.

This clonotype was observed a few times. J is TRBJ1-1 and V is TRBV6-2 or TRBV6-3; the D is unclear. The CDR3 runs to 11 residues. The germline V gene has CDR1 MNHEY and CDR2 SVGEGT. The germline V and J ends were trimmed by 7 bases and 10 bases, with 13 bases remaining between them. Here the CDR3 reads CASKETRRAFF. CDR3 nucleotide sequence: TGTGCCAGCAAAGAGACCCGCAGAGCTTTCTTT.

This sequence joins TRBV6-2 or TRBV6-3 and TRBJ2-7, with 12 bases aligning to TRBD2. Germline assignment: CDR1 MNHEY and CDR2 SVGEGT. The CDR3 consists of 15 residues. The CDR3 loop is CARIPWTSGAYEQYF. The DNA of the CDR3 is TGTGCTAGAATCCCTTGGACTAGCGGGGCCTACGAGCAGTACTTC.

The chain joins TRBV6-5 to TRBJ2-6, with D perhaps TRBD1 or TRBD2 (5 bases each). CDR1 is MNHEY, CDR2 SVGAGI, per germline. There are 15 residues in the CDR3. V lost 5 bases and J 3 bases, leaving 11 bases between the germline ends. The CDR3 loop reads CASSPGTDGANVLTF. The CDR3 DNA is TGTGCCAGCAGTCCTGGGACCGATGGGGCCAACGTCCTGACTTTC.

The chain combines TRBV2 with TRBJ2-2; D might be TRBD1 (6 bases). Germline CDR1 and CDR2: SNHLY and FYNNEI. V lost 8 bases and J lost 4, with 14 bases in between. The CDR3 spans 14 residues. In nucleotides, the CDR3 is TGTGCCAGCGGGGGCTCTCTGGGCACCGGGGAGCTGTTTTTT. Its translation is CASGGSLGTGELFF. Variable domain in full (rest from reference TRBV2 and TRBJ2-2): EPEVTQTPSHQVTQMGQEVILRCVPISNHLYFYWYRQILGQKVEFLVSFYNNEISEKSEIFDDQFSVERPDGSNFTLKIRSTKLEDSAMYFCASGGSLGTGELFFGEGSRLTVL.

The rearrangement uses TRBV6-1 and TRBJ2-7, with D perhaps matching TRBD1 (6 bases). Germline lookup yields CDR1 MNHNS and CDR2 SASEGT. The CDR3 has 15 residues. Trimming stripped 2 bases from V and 3 bases from J, with 14 bases between. The CDR3 bases are TGTGCCAGCAGTGAATCAAGACGGGGACACTACGAGCAGTACTTC. Its translation is CASSESRRGHYEQYF.

This clonotype occurred many times. The chain carries TRBV25-1 and TRBJ2-7, with D perhaps matching TRBD1 (6 bases). V was clipped by 3 bases and J by 5 bases, with 17 bases between them. Germline V gives CDR1 MGHDK, CDR2 SYGVNS. The CDR3 has 15 amino acids. The CDR3 nucleotides are TGTGCCAGCAGTGACACACCCCGGGACAAGAACGAGCAGTACTTC. Amino acid sequence: CASSDTPRDKNEQYF.

This clonotype was seen a few times. CDR3 DNA sequence: TGTGCCAGCAGTCCCGGGACAGCCTCCTACGAGCAGTACTTC. It encodes CASSPGTASYEQYF. The chain employs TRBV27 and TRBJ2-7; 7 bases are a match to TRBD1. After removal of 5 bases from V and 0 bases from J, the junction contained 4 bases not matched to a gene. Per germline, CDR1 MNHEY and CDR2 SMNVEV (reference sequence). The CDR3 consists of 14 residues.

Remarks on this clonotype: Relative to the germline gene, one junction end is altered; a read error may explain this. This chain uses TRBV5-6 with TRBJ2-7, with D maybe TRBD2 (5 bases). The length of the CDR3 is 15 residues. Germline V gene sequence: CDR1 SGHDT, CDR2 YYEEEE. The CDR3 nucleotides are TGTGCCAGCAGCTTGCGGGCGGTAGGGAGTTACGAGCAATACTTC. Its translation: CASSLRAVGSYEQYF.

The chain uses TRBV9 and TRBJ2-6; D gene unclear. CDR3 length equals 18 residues. V was clipped by 0 bases and J by 3 bases, with 16 bases between them. Germline CDR1 SGDLS, CDR2 YYNGEE. CDR3 residues: CASSVARHEVDGANVLTF. In DNA, the CDR3 is TGTGCCAGCAGCGTAGCTAGACACGAAGTGGATGGGGCCAACGTCCTGACTTTC.

The chain links TRBV6-1 to TRBJ2-2, with D uncertain. V lost 0 bases and J lost 7, with 6 bases in between. Per the germline V gene, CDR1 is MNHNS and CDR2 is SASEGT. The CDR3 extends over 13 amino acids. CDR3 loop: CASSEAGRGELFF. The CDR3 coding sequence is TGTGCCAGCAGTGAAGCCGGGCGCGGGGAGCTGTTTTTT.

The chain joins TRBV12-3 or TRBV12-4 to TRBJ2-7; D is undetermined. The CDR3 covers 14 residues. Between the trimmed V and J ends, which lost 5 bases and 2 bases, there was a span of 13 bases. For the CDR3, the DNA is TGTGCCAGCAGTACCACAGTGGAGCCCTACGAGCAGTACTTC. It yields the protein CASSTTVEPYEQYF.

The chain combines TRBV10-3 with TRBJ1-1, with D hard to call. In germline, CDR1 is ENHRY, CDR2 SYGVKD. V was pared by 2 bases and J by 2 bases, with 9 bases between. The CDR3 loop spans 14 amino acids. CDR3 bases: TGTGCCATCAGTGAGATAGTCACAAACACTGAAGCTTTCTTT. Encoded protein: CAISEIVTNTEAFF.

This chain joins TRBV20-1 and TRBJ1-4; perhaps TRBD1 as D (6 bases). Per germline, CDR1 DFQATT and CDR2 SNEGSKA (reference sequence). V was cut by 1 base and J by 4 bases, with 10 bases left in between. The CDR3 covers 14 residues. Here the CDR3 reads CSARGGQNNEKLFF. The DNA of the CDR3 is TGCAGTGCTAGAGGAGGACAGAATAATGAAAAACTGTTTTTT.